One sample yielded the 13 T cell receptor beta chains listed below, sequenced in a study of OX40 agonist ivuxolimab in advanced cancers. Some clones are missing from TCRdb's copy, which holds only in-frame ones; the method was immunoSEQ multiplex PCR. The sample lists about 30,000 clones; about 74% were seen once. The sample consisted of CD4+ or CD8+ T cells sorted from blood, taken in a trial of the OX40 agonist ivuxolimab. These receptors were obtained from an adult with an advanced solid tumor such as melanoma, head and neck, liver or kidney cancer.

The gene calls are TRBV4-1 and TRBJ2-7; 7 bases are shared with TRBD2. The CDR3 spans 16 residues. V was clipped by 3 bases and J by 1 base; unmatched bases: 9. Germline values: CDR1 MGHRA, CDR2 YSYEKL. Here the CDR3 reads CASSHVGTITSYEQYF. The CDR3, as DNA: TGCGCCAGCAGCCATGTCGGGACTATCACGTCCTACGAGCAGTACTTC.

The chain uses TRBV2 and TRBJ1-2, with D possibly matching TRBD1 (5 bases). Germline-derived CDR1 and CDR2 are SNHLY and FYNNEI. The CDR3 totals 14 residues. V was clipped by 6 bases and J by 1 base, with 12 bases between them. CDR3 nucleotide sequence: TGTGCCAGCAGCGAAAGACAGCTTAACTATGGCTACACCTTC. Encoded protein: CASSERQLNYGYTF.

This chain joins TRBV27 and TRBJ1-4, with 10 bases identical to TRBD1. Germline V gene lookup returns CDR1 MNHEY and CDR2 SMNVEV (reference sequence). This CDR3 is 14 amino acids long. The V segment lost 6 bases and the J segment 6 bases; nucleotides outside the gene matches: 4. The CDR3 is CASSQTGGYEKLFF. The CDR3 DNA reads TGTGCCAGCAGCCAGACAGGGGGCTATGAAAAACTGTTTTTT.

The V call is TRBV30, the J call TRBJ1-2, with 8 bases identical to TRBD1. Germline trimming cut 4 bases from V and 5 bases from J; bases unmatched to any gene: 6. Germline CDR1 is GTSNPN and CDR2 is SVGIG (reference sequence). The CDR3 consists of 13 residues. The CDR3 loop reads CAWNPTGGYGYTF. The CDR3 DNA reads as TGTGCCTGGAACCCCACAGGGGGATATGGCTACACCTTC.

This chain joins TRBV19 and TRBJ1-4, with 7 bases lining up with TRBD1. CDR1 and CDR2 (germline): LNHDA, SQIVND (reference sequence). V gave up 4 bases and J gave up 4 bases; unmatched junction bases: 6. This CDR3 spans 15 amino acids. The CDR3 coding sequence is TGTGCCAGTAGTACCTCGACAGGGTTTAATGAAAAACTGTTTTTT. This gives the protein CASSTSTGFNEKLFF.

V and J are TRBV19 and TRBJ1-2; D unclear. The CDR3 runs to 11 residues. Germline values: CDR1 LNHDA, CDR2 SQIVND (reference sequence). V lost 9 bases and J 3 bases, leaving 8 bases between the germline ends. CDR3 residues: CASFKDYGYTF. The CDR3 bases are TGTGCCAGCTTCAAGGACTATGGCTACACCTTC.

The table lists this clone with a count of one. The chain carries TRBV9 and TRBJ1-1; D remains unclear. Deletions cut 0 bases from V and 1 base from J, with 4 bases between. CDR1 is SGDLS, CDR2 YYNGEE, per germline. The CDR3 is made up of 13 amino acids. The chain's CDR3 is CASSVAQNTEAFF. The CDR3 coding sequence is TGTGCCAGCAGCGTAGCCCAGAACACTGAAGCTTTCTTT.

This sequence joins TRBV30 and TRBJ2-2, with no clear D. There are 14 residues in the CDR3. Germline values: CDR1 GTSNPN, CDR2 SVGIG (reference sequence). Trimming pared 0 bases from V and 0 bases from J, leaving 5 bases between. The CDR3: CAWSVHPNTGELFF. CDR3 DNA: TGTGCCTGGAGTGTACATCCGAACACCGGGGAGCTGTTTTTT.

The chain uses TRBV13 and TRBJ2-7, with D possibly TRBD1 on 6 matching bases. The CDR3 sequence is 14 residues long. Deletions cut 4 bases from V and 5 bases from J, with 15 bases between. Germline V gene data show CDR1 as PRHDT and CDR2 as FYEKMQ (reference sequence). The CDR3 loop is CASSSSTGLNEQYV. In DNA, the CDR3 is TGTGCCAGCAGCTCGTCCACAGGGCTCAACGAGCAGTACGTC.

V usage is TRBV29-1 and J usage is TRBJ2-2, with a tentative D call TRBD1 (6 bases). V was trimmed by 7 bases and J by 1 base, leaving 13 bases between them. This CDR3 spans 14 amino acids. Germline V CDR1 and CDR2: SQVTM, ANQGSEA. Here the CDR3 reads CSAQRQVNTGELFF. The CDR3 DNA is TGCAGCGCCCAGAGACAGGTGAACACCGGGGAGCTGTTTTTT.

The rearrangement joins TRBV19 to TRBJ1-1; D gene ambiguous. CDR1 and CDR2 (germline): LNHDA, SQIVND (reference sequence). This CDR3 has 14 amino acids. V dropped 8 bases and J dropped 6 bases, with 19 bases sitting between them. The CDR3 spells CASSSYGGGPEAFF. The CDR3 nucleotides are TGTGCCAGTTCATCGTACGGTGGAGGTCCTGAAGCTTTCTTT.

In DNA, the CDR3 is TGTGCCAGCAGCCGAGACAGATCCTACGAGCAGTACGTC. As protein: CASSRDRSYEQYV. V is TRBV5-4 and J is TRBJ2-7, with TRBD1 as a possible D gene (5 bases). The germline CDR1 and CDR2 sequences are SGHNT and YYREEE (reference sequence). V lost 4 bases to trimming and J lost 1 base, with 9 bases between them. The CDR3 has 13 amino acids.

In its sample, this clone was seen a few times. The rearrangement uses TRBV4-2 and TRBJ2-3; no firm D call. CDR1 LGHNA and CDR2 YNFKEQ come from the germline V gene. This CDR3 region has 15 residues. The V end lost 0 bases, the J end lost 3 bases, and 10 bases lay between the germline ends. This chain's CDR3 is CASSQEDVETDTQYF. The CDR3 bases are TGTGCCAGCAGCCAAGAAGATGTGGAAACAGATACGCAGTATTTT.